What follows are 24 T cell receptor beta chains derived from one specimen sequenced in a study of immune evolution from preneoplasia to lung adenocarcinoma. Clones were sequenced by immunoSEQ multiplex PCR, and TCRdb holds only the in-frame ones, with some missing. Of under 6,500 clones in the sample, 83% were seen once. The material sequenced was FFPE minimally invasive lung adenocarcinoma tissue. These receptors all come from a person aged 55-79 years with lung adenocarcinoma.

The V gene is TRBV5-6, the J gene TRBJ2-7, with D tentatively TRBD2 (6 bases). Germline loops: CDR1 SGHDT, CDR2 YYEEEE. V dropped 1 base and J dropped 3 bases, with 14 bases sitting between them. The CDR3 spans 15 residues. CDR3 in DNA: TGTGCCAGCAGCTTGAATCCCGGGAGAAGCTACGAGCAGTACTTC. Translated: CASSLNPGRSYEQYF.

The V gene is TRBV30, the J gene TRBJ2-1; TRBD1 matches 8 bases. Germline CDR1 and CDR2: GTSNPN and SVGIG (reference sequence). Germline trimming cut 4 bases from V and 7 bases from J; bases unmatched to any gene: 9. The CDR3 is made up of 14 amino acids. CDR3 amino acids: CAWTPWTGTNEQFF. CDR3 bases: TGTGCCTGGACCCCCTGGACAGGGACAAATGAGCAGTTCTTC.

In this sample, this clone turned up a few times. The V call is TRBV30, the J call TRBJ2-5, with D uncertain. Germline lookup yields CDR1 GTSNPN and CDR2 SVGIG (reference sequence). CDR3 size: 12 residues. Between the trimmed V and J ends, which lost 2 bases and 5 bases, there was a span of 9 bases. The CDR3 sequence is CAWSTALETQYF. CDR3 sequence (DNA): TGTGCCTGGAGTACAGCGTTGGAGACCCAGTACTTC.

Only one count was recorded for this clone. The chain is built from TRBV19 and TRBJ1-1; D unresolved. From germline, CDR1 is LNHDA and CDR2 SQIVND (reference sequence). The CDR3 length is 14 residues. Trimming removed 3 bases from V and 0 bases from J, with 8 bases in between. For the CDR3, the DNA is TGTGCCAGTAGTATTGGAGACCTGAACACTGAAGCTTTCTTT. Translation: CASSIGDLNTEAFF. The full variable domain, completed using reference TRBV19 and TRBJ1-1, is DGGITQSPKYLFRKEGQNVTLSCEQNLNHDAMYWYRQDPGQGLRLIYYSQIVNDFQKGDIAEGYSVSREKKESFPLTVTSAQKNPTAFYLCASSIGDLNTEAFFGQGTRLTVV.

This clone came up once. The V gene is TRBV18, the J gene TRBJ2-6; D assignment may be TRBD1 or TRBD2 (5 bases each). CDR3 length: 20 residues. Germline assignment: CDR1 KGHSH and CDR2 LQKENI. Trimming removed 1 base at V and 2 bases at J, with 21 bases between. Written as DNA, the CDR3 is TGTGCCAGCTCACCACTAGCGCGATGGGGCGCTACGGCTGGGGCCAACGTCCTGACTTTC. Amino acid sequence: CASSPLARWGATAGANVLTF.

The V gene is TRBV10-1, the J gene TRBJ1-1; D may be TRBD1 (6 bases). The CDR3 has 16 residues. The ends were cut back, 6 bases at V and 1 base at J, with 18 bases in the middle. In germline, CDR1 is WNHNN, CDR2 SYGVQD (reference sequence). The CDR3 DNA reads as TGCGCCAGCAGCACAACCCCACAGGGCCCGAACACTGAAGCTTTCTTT. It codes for CASSTTPQGPNTEAFF.

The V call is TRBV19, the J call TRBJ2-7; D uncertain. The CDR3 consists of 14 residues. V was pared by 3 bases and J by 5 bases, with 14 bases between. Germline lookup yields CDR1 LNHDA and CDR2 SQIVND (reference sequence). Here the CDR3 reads CASSIRSKKHEQYF. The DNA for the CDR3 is TGTGCCAGTAGTATTAGGAGTAAGAAGCACGAGCAGTACTTC.

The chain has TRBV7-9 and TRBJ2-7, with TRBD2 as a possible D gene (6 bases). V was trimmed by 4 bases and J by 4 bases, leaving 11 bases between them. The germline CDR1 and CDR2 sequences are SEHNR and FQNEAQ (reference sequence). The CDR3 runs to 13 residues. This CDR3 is CASSYSGTYEQYF. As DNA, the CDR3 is TGTGCCAGCAGCTACTCCGGGACTTACGAGCAGTACTTC.

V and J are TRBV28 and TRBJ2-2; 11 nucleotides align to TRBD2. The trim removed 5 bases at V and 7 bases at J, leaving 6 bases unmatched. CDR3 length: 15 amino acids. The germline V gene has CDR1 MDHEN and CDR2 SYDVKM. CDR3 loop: CASSQLAGAGGELFF. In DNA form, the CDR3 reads TGTGCCAGCAGTCAACTAGCGGGAGCGGGCGGGGAGCTGTTTTTT.

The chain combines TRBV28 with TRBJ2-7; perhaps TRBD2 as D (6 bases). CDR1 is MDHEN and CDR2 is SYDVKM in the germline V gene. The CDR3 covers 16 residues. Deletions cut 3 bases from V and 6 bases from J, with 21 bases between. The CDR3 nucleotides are TGTGCCAGCAGTTTCTCAGCCGGGACTCACACCACCGAGCAGTACTTC. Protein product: CASSFSAGTHTTEQYF.

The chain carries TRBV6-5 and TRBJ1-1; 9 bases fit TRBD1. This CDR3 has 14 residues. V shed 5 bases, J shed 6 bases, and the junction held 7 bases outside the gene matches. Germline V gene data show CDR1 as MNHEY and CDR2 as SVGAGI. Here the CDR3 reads CASSHDRGKAEAFF. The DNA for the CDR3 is TGTGCCAGCAGTCACGACAGGGGGAAGGCTGAAGCTTTCTTT.

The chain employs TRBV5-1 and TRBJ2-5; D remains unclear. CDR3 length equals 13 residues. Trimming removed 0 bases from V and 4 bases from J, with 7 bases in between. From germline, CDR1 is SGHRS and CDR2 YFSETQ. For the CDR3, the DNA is TGCGCCAGCAGCTTGGAAGGGTTAGAGACCCAGTACTTC. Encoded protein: CASSLEGLETQYF.

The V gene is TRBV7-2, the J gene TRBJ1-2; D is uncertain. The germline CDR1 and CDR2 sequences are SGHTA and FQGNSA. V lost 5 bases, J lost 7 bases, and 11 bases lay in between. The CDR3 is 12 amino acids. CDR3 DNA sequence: TGTGCCAGCAGCAAGGGTTACAGTGGCTACACCTTC. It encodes CASSKGYSGYTF.

CDR3 region: CAWRAMNTEAFF. For the CDR3, the DNA is TGTGCCTGGAGAGCCATGAACACTGAAGCTTTCTTT. This rearrangement joins TRBV30 to TRBJ1-1; D unclear. The V and J ends lost 3 bases and 0 bases respectively, with 5 bases between them. CDR1 and CDR2 from the germline V gene are GTSNPN and SVGIG (reference sequence). The CDR3 has 12 residues.

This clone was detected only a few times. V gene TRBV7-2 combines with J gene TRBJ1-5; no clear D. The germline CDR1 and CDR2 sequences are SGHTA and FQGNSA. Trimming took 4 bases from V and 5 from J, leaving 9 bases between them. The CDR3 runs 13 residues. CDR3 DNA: TGTGCCAGCAGCTACACCAATGATCAGCCCCAGCATTTT. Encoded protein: CASSYTNDQPQHF.

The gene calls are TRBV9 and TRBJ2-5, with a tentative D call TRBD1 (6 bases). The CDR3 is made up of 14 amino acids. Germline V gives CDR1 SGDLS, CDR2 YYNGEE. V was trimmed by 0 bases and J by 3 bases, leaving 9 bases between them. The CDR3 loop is CASSVGGGEETQYF. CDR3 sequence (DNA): TGTGCCAGCAGCGTAGGAGGGGGAGAAGAGACCCAGTACTTC.

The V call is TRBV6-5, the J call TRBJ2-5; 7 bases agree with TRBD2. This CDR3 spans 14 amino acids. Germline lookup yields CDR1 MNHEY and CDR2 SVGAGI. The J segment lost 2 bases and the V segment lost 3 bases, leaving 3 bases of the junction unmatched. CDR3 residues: CASSYGGEQETQYF. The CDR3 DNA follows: TGTGCCAGCAGTTATGGGGGGGAGCAAGAGACCCAGTACTTC.

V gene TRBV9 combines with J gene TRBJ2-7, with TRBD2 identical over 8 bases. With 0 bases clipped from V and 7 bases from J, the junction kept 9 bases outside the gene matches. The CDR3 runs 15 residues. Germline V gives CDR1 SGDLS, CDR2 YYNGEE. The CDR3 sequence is CASSVAAGGQGEQYF. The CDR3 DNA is TGTGCCAGCAGCGTAGCTGCGGGGGGCCAGGGGGAGCAGTACTTC.

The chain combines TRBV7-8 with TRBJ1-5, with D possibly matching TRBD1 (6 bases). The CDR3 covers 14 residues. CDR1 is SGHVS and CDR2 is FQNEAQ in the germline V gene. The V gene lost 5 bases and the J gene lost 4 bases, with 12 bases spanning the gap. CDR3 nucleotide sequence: TGTGCCAGCAGCCAAACAGGGAATAATCAGCCCCAGCATTTT. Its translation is CASSQTGNNQPQHF.

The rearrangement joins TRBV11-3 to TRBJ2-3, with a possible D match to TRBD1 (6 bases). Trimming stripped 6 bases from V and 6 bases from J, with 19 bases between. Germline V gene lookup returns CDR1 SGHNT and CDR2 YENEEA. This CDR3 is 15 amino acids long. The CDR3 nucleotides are TGTGCCAGCAGACAGGCCCACAGGGAGTCGGATACGCAGTATTTT. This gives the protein CASRQAHRESDTQYF.

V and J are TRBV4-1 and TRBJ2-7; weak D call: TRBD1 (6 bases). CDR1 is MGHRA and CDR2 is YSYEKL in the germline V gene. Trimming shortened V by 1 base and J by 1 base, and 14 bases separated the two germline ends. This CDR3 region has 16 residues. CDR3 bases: TGCGCCAGCAGCCAAGCTCTAGGGACATCATCCTACGAGCAGTACTTC. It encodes CASSQALGTSSYEQYF.

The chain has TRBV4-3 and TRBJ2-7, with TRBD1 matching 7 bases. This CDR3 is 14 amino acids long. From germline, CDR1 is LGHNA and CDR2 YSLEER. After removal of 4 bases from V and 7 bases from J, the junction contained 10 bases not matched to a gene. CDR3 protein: CASSRRQGTGEQYF. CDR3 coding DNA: TGCGCCAGCAGCCGTCGACAGGGAACGGGAGAGCAGTACTTC.

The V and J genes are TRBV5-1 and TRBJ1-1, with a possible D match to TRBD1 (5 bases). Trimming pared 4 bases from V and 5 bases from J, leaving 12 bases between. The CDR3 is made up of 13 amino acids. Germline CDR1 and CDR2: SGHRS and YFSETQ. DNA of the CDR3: TGCGCCAGCAGCGAGGGACCGAGGACTGAAGCTTTCTTT. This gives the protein CASSEGPRTEAFF.

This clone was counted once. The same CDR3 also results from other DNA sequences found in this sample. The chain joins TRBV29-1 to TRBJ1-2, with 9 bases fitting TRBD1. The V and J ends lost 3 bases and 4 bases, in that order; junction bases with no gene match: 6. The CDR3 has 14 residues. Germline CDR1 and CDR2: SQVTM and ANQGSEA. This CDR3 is CSVDLQGAGYGYTF. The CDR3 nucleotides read TGCAGCGTTGATTTACAGGGGGCCGGCTATGGCTACACCTTC.